The clone carrying this T cell receptor beta chain was detected many times. Its target is unknown. This entry comes from a study of CD8+CD57+ T cells in acquired aplastic anemia. For the study at large: Across the sorted CD4+ and CD8+ cells, DNA amounts averaged around 3.2 ug.

CDR3 length equals 13 residues. Per germline, CDR1 SGHDN and CDR2 FVKESK. Trimming shortened V by 4 bases and J by 2 bases, and 8 bases separated the two germline ends. Researchers used genomic DNA as the template to profile TCR beta VDJ and CDR3. TCRdb analysed the reads with MiXCR anew, one entry per CDR3 protein. The table lists about 42,000 distinct CDR3 sequences, about 70% of them singletons. Findings and limits, study-wide: Patients and controls shared twenty-nine CD8+ CDR3 sequences, which appeared highly expressed in patients and within their immunodominant clones. Between patients and controls, CD8+ Simpson's diversity did not vary significantly.

The rearrangement uses TRBV14 and TRBJ1-2; weak D call: TRBD1 (5 bases). The clonotype originates from a human donor in good health, serving as a control. Sequenced material: sorted CD4+, CD8+, or CD8+CD57+ T cells (not recorded which) from PBMCs. CDR3 loop: CASSPGTNYGYTF. The CDR3, as DNA: TGTGCCAGCAGCCCGGGGACGAACTATGGCTACACCTTC.